Listed here are 4 T cell receptor beta chains from one sample, sequenced in a study of T cells in Graves' hyperthyroidism and ophthalmopathy. RNA transcripts were the template for amplifying TCR beta CDR3 regions. Researchers ran a first-round RT-PCR on the TCR CDR3 using the HTBI primer set. A single record per CDR3 protein comes from TCRdb applying MiXCR to the multiplex PCR reads. The data contain some 600,000 distinct CDR3 sequences, 35% to 55% of them singletons. The sequenced sample consisted of peripheral blood or thyroid tissue (not recorded which). The receptors were sampled from a woman in her late teens or twenties with Graves' hyperthyroidism.

V and J are TRBV9 and TRBJ2-7; D might be TRBD2 (5 bases). The germline V and J ends were trimmed by 0 bases and 0 bases, with 10 bases remaining between them. The V gene's germline CDR1 is SGDLS and CDR2 YYNGEE. This CDR3 is 15 amino acids long. CDR3 in amino acids: CASSVGIAPSYEQYF. The CDR3 DNA follows: TGTGCCAGCAGCGTAGGGATAGCGCCCTCCTACGAGCAGTACTTC. The complete variable domain, with remaining parts taken from reference TRBV9 and TRBJ2-7, reads DSGVTQTPKHLITATGQRVTLRCSPRSGDLSVYWYQQSLDQGLQFLIQYYNGEERAKGNILERFSAQQFPDLHSELNLSSLELGDSALYFCASSVGIAPSYEQYFGPGTRLTVT.

The table lists this clonotype with a few counts. The rearrangement uses TRBV6-4 and TRBJ1-5, with a weak D call TRBD1 (6 bases). The CDR3 has 17 amino acids. Trimming took 1 base from V and 5 from J, leaving 18 bases between them. Looked up from germline, CDR1 is MRHNA and CDR2 is SNTAGT. CDR3 in DNA: TGTGCCAGCAGTGACTTTGGACAGCGGGGCGCGGATCAGCCCCAGCATTTT. Its translation: CASSDFGQRGADQPQHF.

The chain is built from TRBV7-9 and TRBJ1-1, with 8 bases matching TRBD1. Germline assignment: CDR1 SEHNR and CDR2 FQNEAQ (reference sequence). The CDR3 contains 15 residues. V gave up 4 bases and J gave up 3 bases; unmatched junction bases: 7. CDR3: CASSSNRGLDTEAFF. For the CDR3, the DNA is TGTGCCAGCAGCTCCAACAGGGGGTTGGACACTGAAGCTTTCTTT.

The CDR3: CASSVSRAMNTEAFF. In DNA, the CDR3 is TGTGCCAGCAGTGTCTCCAGGGCCATGAACACTGAAGCTTTCTTT. The chain is built from TRBV2 and TRBJ1-1; TRBD1 is a possible D gene (5 bases). Germline V gives CDR1 SNHLY, CDR2 FYNNEI. The CDR3 totals 15 residues. Trimming pared 4 bases from V and 0 bases from J, leaving 12 bases between.